What follows are 15 T cell receptor beta chains derived from one specimen sequenced in a study of identical twins. MiXCR, applied by TCRdb to the 5' RACE reads, yields one record per CDR3 protein. Among roughly 230,000 distinct CDR3 sequences listed, 6.5% to 9.5% were seen once. A further study also used this sample, focusing on yellow fever vaccine responses in identical twins.

Source material: CD8+ T cells sorted from blood. The receptors derive from a woman younger than 30 in good health.

This clonotype was observed a few times. The chain employs TRBV4-3 and TRBJ2-2; D is perhaps TRBD1 (5 bases). Germline CDR1 is LGHNA and CDR2 is YSLEER. This CDR3 spans 14 amino acids. The ends were cut back, 3 bases at V and 1 base at J, with 6 bases in the middle. This CDR3 reads CASSHDRNTGELFF. CDR3 nucleotide sequence: TGCGCCAGCAGCCACGACAGGAACACCGGGGAGCTGTTTTTT.

The chain is built from TRBV27 and TRBJ1-5, with D possibly being TRBD1 (6 bases). From germline, CDR1 is MNHEY and CDR2 SMNVEV (reference sequence). There are 15 residues in the CDR3. V was cut by 5 bases and J by 0 bases, with 11 bases left in between. The chain's CDR3 is CASSVDSYSNQPQHF. CDR3 nucleotides: TGTGCCAGCAGTGTGGACAGTTATAGCAATCAGCCCCAGCATTTT.

This clonotype has a count of ten or more. The chain combines TRBV2 with TRBJ2-7; D is unresolved. Germline V gene data show CDR1 as SNHLY and CDR2 as FYNNEI. This CDR3 contains 16 residues. Trimming cost V 3 bases and J 1 base, with 16 bases left between them. The CDR3 here is CASSEGIGLLSYEQYF. The CDR3 coding sequence is TGTGCCAGCAGTGAGGGGATAGGCCTTCTTTCCTACGAGCAGTACTTC.

Only one count was recorded for this clonotype. This sequence may be a read error, since a much larger clone differs from it by one base. The chain recombines TRBV20-1 with TRBJ2-3; the match to TRBD1 covers 10 bases. After removal of 6 bases from V and 1 base from J, the junction contained 4 bases not matched to a gene. The CDR3 is 14 residues long. CDR1 and CDR2 from the germline V gene are DFQATT and SNEGSKA (reference sequence). The CDR3 nucleotides are TGCAGTGCCGCCGGGACAGGGGGCACAGATACGCAGTATTTT. This encodes CSAAGTGGTDTQYF.

This clonotype was recorded many times. The V gene is TRBV4-3, the J gene TRBJ2-7, with D possibly being TRBD2 (6 bases). Trimming pared 1 base from V and 3 bases from J, leaving 16 bases between. The CDR3 runs 16 residues. Germline-derived CDR1 and CDR2 are LGHNA and YSLEER. Here the CDR3 reads CASSQGHSGLYYEQYF. CDR3 nucleotides: TGCGCCAGCAGCCAAGGCCATAGCGGCCTCTACTACGAGCAGTACTTC.

This clonotype has just a few counts. This chain joins TRBV6-1 and TRBJ2-1; possibly TRBD2 for D (6 bases). The germline gives CDR1 MNHNS, CDR2 SASEGT. Trimming shortened V by 6 bases and J by 0 bases, and 18 bases separated the two germline ends. The CDR3 has 17 amino acids. The CDR3 loop reads CASSLMRGLISYNEQFF. The CDR3 DNA is TGTGCCAGCAGCCTCATGAGGGGACTCATCTCCTACAATGAGCAGTTCTTC.

This clonotype was recorded a few times. This chain uses TRBV6-1 with TRBJ2-6, with D hard to call. This CDR3 contains 16 residues. The V end was cut by 5 bases, the J end by 0 bases, with 11 bases between. Germline V lookup: CDR1 MNHNS, CDR2 SASEGT. The CDR3, as DNA: TGTGCCAGCAGTCCCGTGGGGAACTCTGGGGCCAACGTCCTGACTTTC. Amino acids: CASSPVGNSGANVLTF.

The chain uses TRBV28 and TRBJ2-6; 9 positions agree with TRBD1. The CDR3 spans 20 residues. Germline-derived CDR1 and CDR2 are MDHEN and SYDVKM. Trimming cost V 4 bases and J 0 bases; bases outside gene matches: 13. CDR3 region: CASSSATGGPNYSGANVLTF. The CDR3 DNA sequence: TGTGCCAGCAGTTCGGCAACAGGGGGCCCAAATTACTCTGGGGCCAACGTCCTGACTTTC.

V gene TRBV29-1 combines with J gene TRBJ2-7; 8 bases match TRBD2. Germline CDR1 SQVTM, CDR2 ANQGSEA. Trimming at V came to 6 bases and at J to 3 bases, leaving 7 bases not matched to a gene. There are 13 residues in the CDR3. The CDR3 DNA is TGCAGCGTAGGAAGCGGGGGAAGCTACGAGCAGTACTTC. Protein sequence: CSVGSGGSYEQYF.

The chain has TRBV4-3 and TRBJ2-1; 9 nucleotides align to TRBD2. In germline, CDR1 is LGHNA, CDR2 YSLEER. The CDR3 is 15 residues long. V lost 5 bases to trimming and J lost 4 bases; unmatched junction nucleotides: 6. CDR3 residues: CASSYSGSLYNEQFF. In DNA form, the CDR3 reads TGCGCCAGCAGCTATAGCGGGAGTTTGTACAATGAGCAGTTCTTC.

This clonotype has a handful of counts. The genes are TRBV12-5 and TRBJ1-2; D not resolved. Germline CDR1 reads LGHNT; CDR2 reads FRNRAP. V lost 3 bases and J 2 bases, leaving 7 bases between the germline ends. This CDR3 is built from 13 residues. The CDR3 loop is CASGFSQNYGYTF. CDR3 sequence (DNA): TGTGCTAGTGGTTTTTCACAAAACTATGGCTACACCTTC.

There are a few counts of this clonotype. This chain uses TRBV15 with TRBJ1-1, with 7 positions matching TRBD1. The V and J ends lost 5 bases and 10 bases, in that order; junction bases with no gene match: 10. Germline loops: CDR1 LNHNV, CDR2 YYDKDF (reference sequence). The CDR3 contains 13 residues. CDR3 sequence reads: CATSYTRGDRAFF. CDR3 nucleotide sequence: TGTGCCACCAGCTACACCAGGGGGGACCGAGCTTTCTTT. The whole variable domain, filled in from reference TRBV15 and TRBJ1-1, reads DAMVIQNPRYQVTQFGKPVTLSCSQTLNHNVMYWYQQKSSQAPKLLFHYYDKDFNNEADTPDNFQSRRPNTSFCFLDIRSPGLGDTAMYLCATSYTRGDRAFFGQGTRLTVV.

This rearrangement joins TRBV4-2 to TRBJ2-1; no definite D call. The CDR3 runs to 13 residues. The V end lost 0 bases, the J end lost 7 bases, and 7 bases lay between the germline ends. Germline CDR1 reads LGHNA; CDR2 reads YNFKEQ. Here the CDR3 reads CASSQDPANEQFF. The CDR3 bases are TGTGCCAGCAGCCAAGATCCAGCTAATGAGCAGTTCTTC.

This clonotype was observed at least ten times. The V call is TRBV4-3, the J call TRBJ2-7; D is uncertain. The CDR3 has 14 residues. The V gene's germline CDR1 is LGHNA and CDR2 YSLEER. Trimming took off 4 bases at V and 3 bases at J, with 13 bases between the two ends. The CDR3 here is CASSLYKGHYEQYF. The CDR3 nucleotides read TGCGCCAGCAGCCTATACAAGGGCCACTACGAGCAGTACTTC.

The chain has TRBV28 and TRBJ2-1, with 8 bases lining up with TRBD2. Germline lookup yields CDR1 MDHEN and CDR2 SYDVKM. V dropped 1 base and J dropped 7; count of bases not matched to a gene: 6. There are 15 residues in the CDR3. In DNA form, the CDR3 reads TGTGCCAGCAGTTTATTCGGGGGGGCCTTGAATGAGCAGTTCTTC. It encodes CASSLFGGALNEQFF.